These 30 T cell receptor beta chains originate from one sample sequenced in a study of Graves' ophthalmopathy and Graves' hyperthyroidism. Scientists amplified the TCR beta CDR3 regions from RNA transcripts. Second-round multiplex PCR came after a first-round RT-PCR that employed HTBI primers. TCRdb re-analysed the multiplex PCR reads in MiXCR, keeping a single row per CDR3 protein. Of approximately 210,000 distinct CDR3 sequences listed, roughly 21% are singletons. What was sequenced was peripheral blood. These receptor sequences come from a woman aged 45-65 years with Graves' ophthalmopathy.

This clonotype was found many times. V usage is TRBV29-1 and J usage is TRBJ2-7; D is perhaps TRBD1 (5 bases). The V gene's germline CDR1 is SQVTM and CDR2 ANQGSEA. CDR3 size: 12 residues. V lost 5 bases to trimming and J lost 6 bases, with 14 bases between them. The CDR3 loop is CSVFTGYGEQYF. CDR3 bases: TGCAGCGTTTTCACAGGTTACGGCGAGCAGTACTTC.

This clonotype was observed many times. The gene calls are TRBV24-1 and TRBJ1-5, with TRBD1 as a possible D gene (6 bases). The CDR3 extends over 16 amino acids. Germline assignment: CDR1 KGHDR and CDR2 SFDVKD. The V gene lost 3 bases and the J gene lost 1 base, with 12 bases spanning the gap. DNA of the CDR3: TGTGCCACCAGTGATAGGGGGTCGGGCAGCAATCAGCCCCAGCATTTT. Residues: CATSDRGSGSNQPQHF.

This clonotype was counted many times. This rearrangement joins TRBV25-1 to TRBJ2-7; 9 nucleotides match TRBD1. The CDR3 covers 14 residues. J gave up 2 bases and V 8 bases, and 7 bases lay outside the gene matches. The germline V gene has CDR1 MGHDK and CDR2 SYGVNS. The CDR3 loop reads CASPGDRAPYEQYF. In DNA form, the CDR3 reads TGTGCCAGCCCTGGGGACAGGGCTCCCTACGAGCAGTACTTC.

This clonotype has at least ten counts. The rearrangement joins TRBV6-5 to TRBJ2-3; tentative D call: TRBD2 (6 bases). The CDR3 has 15 residues. The V and J ends lost 4 bases and 1 base respectively, with 12 bases between them. Germline assignment: CDR1 MNHEY and CDR2 SVGAGI. The CDR3 here is CASSSRLGGTDTQYF. The CDR3, as DNA: TGTGCCAGCAGTTCTCGACTAGGCGGCACAGATACGCAGTATTTT.

This clonotype was observed at least ten times. The V call is TRBV19, the J call TRBJ2-5; 7 bases match TRBD1. This CDR3 has 14 amino acids. Germline V gives CDR1 LNHDA, CDR2 SQIVND (reference sequence). Trimming at V came to 5 bases and at J to 5 bases, leaving 8 bases not matched to a gene. CDR3 amino acids: CASSGGTVRETQYF. CDR3 DNA: TGTGCCAGTAGTGGTGGGACAGTTAGGGAGACCCAGTACTTC.

This clonotype was observed at least ten times. This rearrangement joins TRBV27 to TRBJ1-1; TRBD1 is a possible D gene (5 bases). V lost 5 bases and J 1 base, leaving 11 bases between the germline ends. CDR1 is MNHEY and CDR2 is SMNVEV in the germline V gene (reference sequence). The CDR3 is made up of 14 amino acids. The CDR3 DNA reads as TGTGCCAGCAGTCCATTTGGGGGGAACACTGAAGCTTTCTTT. Translation: CASSPFGGNTEAFF.

In its sample, this clonotype was seen many times. This sequence joins TRBV27 and TRBJ2-7; 9 bases line up with TRBD2. The V segment lost 4 bases and the J segment 1 base; nucleotides outside the gene matches: 5. Germline V gene sequence: CDR1 MNHEY, CDR2 SMNVEV (reference sequence). The CDR3 is made up of 15 amino acids. CDR3 amino acids: CASSSPLAGSYEQYF. CDR3 in DNA: TGTGCCAGCAGTTCACCGCTAGCGGGGTCCTACGAGCAGTACTTC.

The chain uses TRBV12-3 or TRBV12-4 and TRBJ1-1; D gene ambiguous. Trimming cost V 3 bases and J 6 bases, with 14 bases left between them. The CDR3 totals 14 residues. This CDR3 reads CASSLFGRVAEAFF. The CDR3 region has the DNA TGTGCCAGCAGTTTGTTTGGCAGAGTTGCTGAAGCTTTCTTT.

The J gene is TRBJ1-1, the V gene TRBV6-1, with D tentatively TRBD1 (5 bases). The length of the CDR3 is 13 residues. Germline V gene sequence: CDR1 MNHNS, CDR2 SASEGT. With 2 bases removed from V and 8 bases from J, the gap between germline ends came to 12 bases. The CDR3 protein is CASSETAGLEAFF. CDR3 nucleotides: TGTGCCAGCAGTGAAACCGCGGGGCTAGAAGCTTTCTTT.

This clonotype was detected ten times or more. The CDR3: CASSSGPPANTIYF. CDR3 in DNA: TGTGCCAGCAGTTCCGGTCCTCCCGCGAACACCATATATTTT. J is TRBJ1-3 and V is TRBV6-5; D uncertain. Trimming removed 4 bases at V and 7 bases at J, with 14 bases between. CDR3 size: 14 residues. The germline CDR1 and CDR2 sequences are MNHEY and SVGAGI.

This clonotype was picked up one time. The V and J genes are TRBV7-2 and TRBJ2-7; 7 bases are shared with TRBD2. Germline values: CDR1 SGHTA, CDR2 FQGNSA. Unmatched junction bases numbered 8, after V lost 5 bases and J lost 1 base. The CDR3 length is 15 residues. The CDR3 nucleotides read TGTGCCAGCAGCCAGGCTACTAGCGCGTCCTACGAGCAGTACTTC. Amino acids: CASSQATSASYEQYF.

This clonotype was seen at least ten times. J is TRBJ1-2 and V is TRBV11-2; TRBD1 matches 9 bases. There are 17 residues in the CDR3. J was trimmed by 2 bases and V by 5 bases; bases with no gene match: 12. Germline assignment: CDR1 SGHAT and CDR2 FQNNGV. CDR3 amino acids: CASSTKVRGTGNYGYTF. In nucleotides, the CDR3 is TGTGCCAGCAGCACAAAAGTCCGCGGGACAGGGAACTATGGCTACACCTTC.

This clonotype was observed at least ten times. This chain uses TRBV29-1 with TRBJ2-7; D might be TRBD1 (5 bases). V was pared by 5 bases and J by 4 bases, with 12 bases between. There are 12 residues in the CDR3. Germline V lookup: CDR1 SQVTM, CDR2 ANQGSEA. DNA for the CDR3: TGCAGCGTTAGCCCCCAGGGATACGAGCAGTACTTC. It specifies CSVSPQGYEQYF.

This clonotype appeared many times. V usage is TRBV29-1 and J usage is TRBJ1-1, with D uncertain. Germline CDR1 SQVTM, CDR2 ANQGSEA. This CDR3 contains 10 residues. Trimming pared 4 bases from V and 4 bases from J, leaving 4 bases between. As DNA, the CDR3 is TGCAGCGTTGGGGCCACTGAAGCTTTCTTT. It yields the protein CSVGATEAFF.

The sample holds many counts of this clonotype. This chain joins TRBV7-9 and TRBJ2-7; D might be TRBD2 (5 bases). The CDR3 is 14 amino acids. Germline lookup yields CDR1 SEHNR and CDR2 FQNEAQ (reference sequence). Deletions cut 0 bases from V and 3 bases from J, with 9 bases between. The CDR3 bases are TGTGCCAGCAGCTTAGCGGGAGCTAACTACGAGCAGTACTTC. It specifies CASSLAGANYEQYF.

In its sample, this clonotype was seen many times. V usage is TRBV5-1 and J usage is TRBJ1-1, with D tentatively TRBD1 (6 bases). The V end was cut by 2 bases, the J end by 1 base, with 9 bases between. Germline V gives CDR1 SGHRS, CDR2 YFSETQ. CDR3 length: 14 residues. The CDR3 DNA follows: TGCGCCAGCAGCTTCGCAGGGGAGAACACTGAAGCTTTCTTT. This sequence encodes CASSFAGENTEAFF.

The chain links TRBV11-2 to TRBJ1-2, with D unresolved. V shed 1 base and J shed 8 bases, with 8 bases lying between them. The germline V gene encodes CDR1 SGHAT and CDR2 FQNNGV. The CDR3 extends over 12 amino acids. The CDR3 DNA reads TGTGCCAGCAGCTTAGTGCTGCGGGGCTACACCTTC. Translation gives CASSLVLRGYTF.

This rearrangement joins TRBV20-1 to TRBJ2-3, with TRBD2 matching 8 bases. The CDR3 contains 14 residues. CDR1 DFQATT and CDR2 SNEGSKA come from the germline V gene (reference sequence). V was pared by 5 bases and J by 4 bases, with 8 bases of the junction left unmatched. The CDR3 here is CSAVMGGRSDTQYF. Here the CDR3 DNA reads TGCAGTGCTGTCATGGGCGGGAGGTCAGATACGCAGTATTTT.

This clonotype was picked up many times. This chain joins TRBV4-1 and TRBJ1-2, with TRBD1 identical over 9 bases. The CDR3 has 15 residues. The germline V gene encodes CDR1 MGHRA and CDR2 YSYEKL. J lost 3 bases, V lost 3 bases, and 5 bases had no gene match. CDR3 coding DNA: TGCGCCAGCAGCCAGCCGGGACAGGGCCACTATGGCTACACCTTC. Translated: CASSQPGQGHYGYTF.

This clonotype was found many times. The DNA of the CDR3 is TGTGCCATCAGTGAAAGGGGACAGACCTACGAGCAGTACTTC. It is translated as CAISERGQTYEQYF. The chain couples TRBV10-3 to TRBJ2-7; TRBD1 matches 7 bases. V dropped 3 bases and J dropped 2; count of bases not matched to a gene: 4. The CDR3 has 14 amino acids. Germline V gives CDR1 ENHRY, CDR2 SYGVKD.

This clonotype was counted many times. The V and J genes are TRBV7-8 and TRBJ1-2; maybe TRBD1 (5 bases). Deletions cut 5 bases from V and 4 bases from J, with 17 bases between. Germline CDR1 and CDR2: SGHVS and FQNEAQ. The CDR3 consists of 15 residues. For the CDR3, the DNA is TGTGCCAGCAGCCCGTCCCGGGACGGAATCTATGGCTACACCTTC. It is translated as CASSPSRDGIYGYTF.

Ten or more counts support this clonotype. This chain links TRBV12-3 or TRBV12-4 with TRBJ1-1; no reliable D call. Trimming cost V 5 bases and J 5 bases, with 9 bases left between them. The CDR3 has 12 residues. The CDR3: CASSRLRTEAFF. The CDR3 DNA reads as TGTGCCAGCAGTCGTCTGAGGACTGAAGCTTTCTTT.

At least ten counts were recorded for this clonotype. The chain uses TRBV6-5 and TRBJ2-7; 7 positions agree with TRBD1. Germline loops: CDR1 MNHEY, CDR2 SVGAGI. Unmatched junction bases numbered 9, after V lost 0 bases and J lost 7 bases. The CDR3 contains 15 residues. CDR3 sequence reads: CASSYSTGPWGEQYF. CDR3 coding DNA: TGTGCCAGCAGTTACTCGACAGGGCCCTGGGGGGAGCAGTACTTC.

This clonotype was recorded at least ten times. The DNA of the CDR3 is TGTGCCAGCAGTACGCTAGCGGAAAACTACGAGCAGTACTTC. Its translation: CASSTLAENYEQYF. The gene calls are TRBV27 and TRBJ2-7; the match to TRBD2 covers 7 bases. This CDR3 is 14 amino acids long. J lost 3 bases, V lost 5 bases, and 7 bases had no gene match. Germline CDR1 and CDR2: MNHEY and SMNVEV (reference sequence).

The table lists this clonotype with many counts. The chain joins TRBV10-3 to TRBJ1-2; the match to TRBD1 covers 10 bases. The germline CDR1 and CDR2 sequences are ENHRY and SYGVKD. The CDR3 length is 14 residues. Trimming took 2 bases from V and 7 from J; bases not matched to a gene: 4. The DNA for the CDR3 is TGTGCCATCAGTGAGCCTAGGACAGGGGGTGGCTACACCTTC. It specifies CAISEPRTGGGYTF.

There are many counts of this clonotype. The chain has TRBV6-5 and TRBJ1-2, with D possibly matching TRBD1 (5 bases). Germline V gene sequence: CDR1 MNHEY, CDR2 SVGAGI. Deletions cut 8 bases from V and 4 bases from J, with 17 bases between. The CDR3 is made up of 14 amino acids. CDR3 protein: CASRLRGSPYGYTF. The CDR3, as DNA: TGTGCCAGCCGGCTTAGGGGCAGTCCCTATGGCTACACCTTC.

The sample holds one count of this clonotype. The chain carries TRBV12-3 or TRBV12-4 and TRBJ2-5; tentative D call: TRBD1 (7 bases). The CDR3 covers 14 residues. V lost 3 bases and J 3 bases, leaving 11 bases between the germline ends. The CDR3 coding sequence is TGTGCCAGCAGTTTGGAGGGGGCGGAAGAGACCCAGTACTTC. The encoded protein is CASSLEGAEETQYF.

V is TRBV28 and J is TRBJ2-7; 8 bases agree with TRBD1. Germline CDR1 MDHEN, CDR2 SYDVKM. V lost 5 bases, J lost 2 bases, and 8 bases stayed unmatched. CDR3 size: 15 residues. CDR3 sequence (DNA): TGTGCCAGCAGTCCCCCGGGACAGGCTACCTACGAGCAGTACTTC. Its protein product is CASSPPGQATYEQYF.

This clonotype was recorded at least ten times. J is TRBJ2-7 and V is TRBV30, with D maybe TRBD2 (6 bases). The CDR3 extends over 12 amino acids. Trimming removed 4 bases from V and 3 bases from J, with 10 bases in between. CDR1 and CDR2 (germline): GTSNPN, SVGIG (reference sequence). The CDR3 is CAWNGGNYEQYF. In DNA, the CDR3 is TGTGCCTGGAACGGCGGGAACTACGAGCAGTACTTC.

The table lists this clonotype with many counts. The chain has TRBV11-2 and TRBJ1-2; unclear D gene. Trimming removed 0 bases from V and 1 base from J, with 6 bases in between. Per the germline V gene, CDR1 is SGHAT and CDR2 is FQNNGV. CDR3 length: 14 residues. CDR3 sequence: CASSLDFGNYGYTF. In nucleotides, the CDR3 is TGTGCCAGCAGCTTAGATTTTGGTAACTATGGCTACACCTTC.